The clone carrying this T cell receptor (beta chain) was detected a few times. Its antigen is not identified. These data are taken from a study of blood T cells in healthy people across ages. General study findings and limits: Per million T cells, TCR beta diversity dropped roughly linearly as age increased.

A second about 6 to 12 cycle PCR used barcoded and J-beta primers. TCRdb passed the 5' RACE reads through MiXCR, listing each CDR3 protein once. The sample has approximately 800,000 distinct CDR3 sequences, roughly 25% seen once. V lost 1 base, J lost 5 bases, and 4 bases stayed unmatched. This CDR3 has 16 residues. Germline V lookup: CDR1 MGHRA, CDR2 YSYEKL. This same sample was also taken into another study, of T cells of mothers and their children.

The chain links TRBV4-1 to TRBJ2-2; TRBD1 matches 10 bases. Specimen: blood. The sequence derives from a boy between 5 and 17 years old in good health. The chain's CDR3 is CASSQGGQGITGELFF. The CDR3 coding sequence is TGCGCCAGCAGCCAAGGGGGACAGGGGATTACCGGGGAGCTGTTTTTT.